The subject of this entry is one TCR beta chain. From germline, CDR1 is SGDLS and CDR2 YYNGEE. The V gene end was trimmed by 2 bases and the J gene end by 1 base; junction bases not matched to a gene: 3. The CDR3 covers 15 residues. This sample was taken from a study of blood T cell repertoires in COVID-19. Study-wide background: Some COVID-19 samples were acute and others convalescent; all came from the United States, Italy and Spain.

The data were produced by immunoSEQ multiplex PCR, yet TCRdb's version contains in-frame clones alone and is incomplete. The sample lists about 260,000 clones, more than 75% occurring once. The source is a man aged 40-55 years who had recovered from COVID-19. V and J are TRBV9 and TRBJ2-1, with TRBD1 identical over 7 bases. Sequencing was done on a sample of peripheral blood. CDR3 DNA sequence: TGTGCCAGCAGCGTTTTGACAGGGTCCTACAATGAGCAGTTCTTC. Amino acids: CASSVLTGSYNEQFF.